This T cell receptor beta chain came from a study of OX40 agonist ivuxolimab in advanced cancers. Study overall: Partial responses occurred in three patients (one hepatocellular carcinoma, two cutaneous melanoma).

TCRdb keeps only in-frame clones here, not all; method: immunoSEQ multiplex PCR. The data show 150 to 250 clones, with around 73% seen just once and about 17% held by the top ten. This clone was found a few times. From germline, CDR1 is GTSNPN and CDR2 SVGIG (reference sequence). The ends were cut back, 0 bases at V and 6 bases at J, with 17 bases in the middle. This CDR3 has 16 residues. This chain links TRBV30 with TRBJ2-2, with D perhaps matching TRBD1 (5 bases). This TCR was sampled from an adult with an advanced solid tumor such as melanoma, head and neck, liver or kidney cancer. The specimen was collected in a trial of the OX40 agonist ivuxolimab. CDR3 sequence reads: CAWSVIPAGWAGELFF. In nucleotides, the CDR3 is TGTGCCTGGAGTGTAATTCCCGCAGGGTGGGCCGGGGAGCTGTTTTTT.